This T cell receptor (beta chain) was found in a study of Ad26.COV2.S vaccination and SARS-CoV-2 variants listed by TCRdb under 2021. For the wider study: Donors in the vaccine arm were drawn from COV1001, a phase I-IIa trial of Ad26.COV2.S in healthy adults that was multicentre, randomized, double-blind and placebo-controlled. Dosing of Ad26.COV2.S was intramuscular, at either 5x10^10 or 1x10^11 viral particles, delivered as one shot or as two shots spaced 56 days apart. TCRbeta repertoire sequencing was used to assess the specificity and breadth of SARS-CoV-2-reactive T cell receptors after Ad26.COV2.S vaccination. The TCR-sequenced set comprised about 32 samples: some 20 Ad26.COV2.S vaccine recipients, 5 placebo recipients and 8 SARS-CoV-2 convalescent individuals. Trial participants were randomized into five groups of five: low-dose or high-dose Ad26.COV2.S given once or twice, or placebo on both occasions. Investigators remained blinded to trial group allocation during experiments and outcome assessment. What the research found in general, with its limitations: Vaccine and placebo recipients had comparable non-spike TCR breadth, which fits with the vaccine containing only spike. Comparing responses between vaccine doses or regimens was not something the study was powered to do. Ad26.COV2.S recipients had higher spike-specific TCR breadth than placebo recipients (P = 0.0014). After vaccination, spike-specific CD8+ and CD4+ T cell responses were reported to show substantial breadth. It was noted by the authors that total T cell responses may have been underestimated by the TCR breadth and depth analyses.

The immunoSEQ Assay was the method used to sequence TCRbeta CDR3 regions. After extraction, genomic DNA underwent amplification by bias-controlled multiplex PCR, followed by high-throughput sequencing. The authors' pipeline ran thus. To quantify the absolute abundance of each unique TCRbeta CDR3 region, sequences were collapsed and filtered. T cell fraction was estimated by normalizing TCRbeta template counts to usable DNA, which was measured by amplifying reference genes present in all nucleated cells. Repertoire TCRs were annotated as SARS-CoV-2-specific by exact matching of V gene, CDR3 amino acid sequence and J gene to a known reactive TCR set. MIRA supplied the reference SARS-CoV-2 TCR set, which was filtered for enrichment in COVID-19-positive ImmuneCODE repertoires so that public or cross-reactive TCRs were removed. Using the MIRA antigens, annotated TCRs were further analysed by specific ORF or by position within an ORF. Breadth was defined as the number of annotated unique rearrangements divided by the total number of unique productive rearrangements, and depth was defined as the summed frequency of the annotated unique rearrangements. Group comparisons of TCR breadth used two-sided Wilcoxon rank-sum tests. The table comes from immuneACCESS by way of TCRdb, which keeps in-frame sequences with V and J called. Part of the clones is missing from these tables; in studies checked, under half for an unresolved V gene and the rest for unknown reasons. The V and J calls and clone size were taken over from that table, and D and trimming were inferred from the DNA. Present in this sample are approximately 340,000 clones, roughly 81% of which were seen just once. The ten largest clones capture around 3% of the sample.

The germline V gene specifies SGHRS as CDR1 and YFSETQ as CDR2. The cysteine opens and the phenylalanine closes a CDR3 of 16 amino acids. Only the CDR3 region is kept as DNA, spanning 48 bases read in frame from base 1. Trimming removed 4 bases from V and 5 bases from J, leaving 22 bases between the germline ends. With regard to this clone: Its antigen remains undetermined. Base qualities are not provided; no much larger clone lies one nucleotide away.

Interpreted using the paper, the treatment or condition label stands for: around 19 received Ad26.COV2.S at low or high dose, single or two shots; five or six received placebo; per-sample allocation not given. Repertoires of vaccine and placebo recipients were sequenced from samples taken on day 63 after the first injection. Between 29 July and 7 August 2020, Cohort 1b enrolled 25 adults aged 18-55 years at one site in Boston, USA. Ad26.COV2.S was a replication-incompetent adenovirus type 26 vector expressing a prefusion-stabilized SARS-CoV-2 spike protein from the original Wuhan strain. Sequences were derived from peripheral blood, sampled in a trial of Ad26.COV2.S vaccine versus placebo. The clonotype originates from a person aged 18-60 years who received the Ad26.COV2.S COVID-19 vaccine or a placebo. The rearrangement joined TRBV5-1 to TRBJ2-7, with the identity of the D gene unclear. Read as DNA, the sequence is TGCGCCAGCAGCCGAACCCTGGGCCCGGGTGGGCACGAGCAGTACTTC. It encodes CASSRTLGPGGHEQYF. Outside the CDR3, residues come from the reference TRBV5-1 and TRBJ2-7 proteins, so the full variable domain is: KAGVTQTPRYLIKTRGQQVTLSCSPISGHRSVSWYQQTPGQGLQFLFEYFSETQRNKGNFPGRFSGRQFSNSRSEMNVSTLELGDSALYLCASSRTLGPGGHEQYFGPGTRLTVT.